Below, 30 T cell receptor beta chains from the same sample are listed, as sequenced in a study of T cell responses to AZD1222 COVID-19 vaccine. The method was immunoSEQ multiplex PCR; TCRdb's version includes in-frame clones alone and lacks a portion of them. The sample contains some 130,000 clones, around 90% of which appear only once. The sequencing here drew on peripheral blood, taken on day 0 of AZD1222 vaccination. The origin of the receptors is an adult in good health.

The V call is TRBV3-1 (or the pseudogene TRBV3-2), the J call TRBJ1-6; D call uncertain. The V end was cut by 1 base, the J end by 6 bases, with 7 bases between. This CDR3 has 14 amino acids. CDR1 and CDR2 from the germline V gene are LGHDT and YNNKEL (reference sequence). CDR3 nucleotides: TGTGCCAGCAGCCAAGGGACCCTTAATTCACCCCTCCACTTT. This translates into CASSQGTLNSPLHF.

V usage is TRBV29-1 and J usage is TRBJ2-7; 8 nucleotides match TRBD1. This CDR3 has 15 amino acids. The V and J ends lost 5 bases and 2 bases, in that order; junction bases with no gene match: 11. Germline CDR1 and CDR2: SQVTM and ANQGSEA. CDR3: CSVLRAQGAPYEQYF. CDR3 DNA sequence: TGCAGCGTTCTACGGGCCCAGGGGGCTCCCTACGAGCAGTACTTC.

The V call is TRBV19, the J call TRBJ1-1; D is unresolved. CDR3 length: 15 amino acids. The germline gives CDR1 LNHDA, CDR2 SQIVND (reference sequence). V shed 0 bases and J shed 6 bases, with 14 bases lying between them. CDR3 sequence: CASSIDLNGRAEAFF. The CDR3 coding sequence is TGTGCCAGTAGTATAGATCTCAACGGGCGGGCTGAAGCTTTCTTT.

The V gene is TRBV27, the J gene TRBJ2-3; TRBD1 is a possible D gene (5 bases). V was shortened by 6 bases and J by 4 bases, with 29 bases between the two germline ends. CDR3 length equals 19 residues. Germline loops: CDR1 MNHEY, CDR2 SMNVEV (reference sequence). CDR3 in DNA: TGTGCCAGCAGCTATCTAACACCTAGAAAGTGGGTAGGGGCAGATACGCAGTATTTT. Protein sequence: CASSYLTPRKWVGADTQYF.

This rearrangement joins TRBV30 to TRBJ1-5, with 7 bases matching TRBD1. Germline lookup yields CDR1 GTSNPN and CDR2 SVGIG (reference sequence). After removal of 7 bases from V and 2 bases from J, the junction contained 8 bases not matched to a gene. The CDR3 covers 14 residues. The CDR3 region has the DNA TGTGCCTCATCACAGGGGATGGGCAATCAGCCCCAGCATTTT. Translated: CASSQGMGNQPQHF.

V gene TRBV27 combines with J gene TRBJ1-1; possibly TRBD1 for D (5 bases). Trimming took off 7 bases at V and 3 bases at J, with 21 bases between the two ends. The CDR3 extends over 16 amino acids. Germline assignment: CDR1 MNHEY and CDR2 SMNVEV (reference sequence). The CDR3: CASTTLGTIRDTEAFF. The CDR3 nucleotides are TGTGCCAGCACGACCCTGGGGACGATTCGGGACACTGAAGCTTTCTTT.

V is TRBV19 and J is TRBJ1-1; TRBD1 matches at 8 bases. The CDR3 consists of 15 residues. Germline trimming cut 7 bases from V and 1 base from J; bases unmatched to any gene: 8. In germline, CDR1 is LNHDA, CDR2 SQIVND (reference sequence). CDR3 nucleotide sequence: TGTGCCAGTACCGCCAGGACAGGGACGAACACTGAAGCTTTCTTT. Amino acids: CASTARTGTNTEAFF.

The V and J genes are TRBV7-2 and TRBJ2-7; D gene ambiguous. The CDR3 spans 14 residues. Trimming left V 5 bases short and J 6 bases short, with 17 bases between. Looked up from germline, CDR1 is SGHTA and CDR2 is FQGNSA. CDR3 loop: CASSNSGPLSEQYF. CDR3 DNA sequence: TGTGCCAGCAGCAACTCCGGGCCCCTAAGCGAGCAGTACTTC.

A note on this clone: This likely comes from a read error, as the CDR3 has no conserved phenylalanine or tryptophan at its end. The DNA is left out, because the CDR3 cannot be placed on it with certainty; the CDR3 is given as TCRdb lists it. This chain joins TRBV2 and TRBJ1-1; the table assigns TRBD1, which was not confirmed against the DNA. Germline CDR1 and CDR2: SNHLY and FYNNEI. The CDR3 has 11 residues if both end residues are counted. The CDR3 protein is CASSENLGQIY.

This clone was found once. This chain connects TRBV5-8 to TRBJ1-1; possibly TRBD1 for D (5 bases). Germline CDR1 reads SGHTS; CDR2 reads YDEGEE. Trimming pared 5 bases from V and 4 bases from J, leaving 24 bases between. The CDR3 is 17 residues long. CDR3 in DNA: TGTGCCAGCAGGCCCCGATCCGGGACCTCCGTGGGCACTGAAGCTTTCTTT. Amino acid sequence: CASRPRSGTSVGTEAFF.

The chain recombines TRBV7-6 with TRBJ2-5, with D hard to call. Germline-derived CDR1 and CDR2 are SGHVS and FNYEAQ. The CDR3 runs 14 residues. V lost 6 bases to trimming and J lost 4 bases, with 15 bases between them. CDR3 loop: CASRIGPFAETQYF. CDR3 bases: TGTGCCAGCAGAATCGGACCATTCGCAGAGACCCAGTACTTC.

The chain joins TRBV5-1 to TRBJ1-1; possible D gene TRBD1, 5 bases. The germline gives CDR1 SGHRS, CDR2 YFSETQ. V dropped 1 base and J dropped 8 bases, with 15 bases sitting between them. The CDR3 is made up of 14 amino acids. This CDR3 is CASSLTGGGVEAFF. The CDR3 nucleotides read TGCGCCAGCAGCTTGACCGGGGGAGGCGTGGAAGCTTTCTTT.

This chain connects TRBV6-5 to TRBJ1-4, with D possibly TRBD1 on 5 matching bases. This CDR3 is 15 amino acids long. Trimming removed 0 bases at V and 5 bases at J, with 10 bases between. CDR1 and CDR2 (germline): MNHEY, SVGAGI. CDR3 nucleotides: TGTGCCAGCAGTTACTCGAGGACACGAAATGAAAAACTGTTTTTT. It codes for CASSYSRTRNEKLFF.

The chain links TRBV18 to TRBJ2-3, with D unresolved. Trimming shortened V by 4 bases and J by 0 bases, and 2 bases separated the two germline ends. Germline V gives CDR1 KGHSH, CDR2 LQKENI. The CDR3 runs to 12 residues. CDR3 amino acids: CASSLSTDTQYF. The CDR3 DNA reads TGTGCCAGCTCACTGAGCACAGATACGCAGTATTTT.

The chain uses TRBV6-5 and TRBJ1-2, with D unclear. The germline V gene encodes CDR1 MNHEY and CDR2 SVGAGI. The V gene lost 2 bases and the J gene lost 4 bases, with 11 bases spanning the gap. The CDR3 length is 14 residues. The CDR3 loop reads CASSYSGISYGYTF. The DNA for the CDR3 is TGTGCCAGCAGTTACAGTGGGATTTCCTATGGCTACACCTTC.

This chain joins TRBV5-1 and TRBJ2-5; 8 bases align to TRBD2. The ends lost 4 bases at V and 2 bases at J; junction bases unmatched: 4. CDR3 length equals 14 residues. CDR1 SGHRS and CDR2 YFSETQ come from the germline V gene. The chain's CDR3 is CASSVAGRQETQYF. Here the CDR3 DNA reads TGCGCCAGCAGCGTAGCGGGGAGGCAAGAGACCCAGTACTTC. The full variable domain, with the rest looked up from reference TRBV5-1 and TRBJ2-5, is KAGVTQTPRYLIKTRGQQVTLSCSPISGHRSVSWYQQTPGQGLQFLFEYFSETQRNKGNFPGRFSGRQFSNSRSEMNVSTLELGDSALYLCASSVAGRQETQYFGPGTRLLVL.

This chain's CDR3 is CASSFVVPSYNSPLHF. In DNA, the CDR3 is TGTGCCAGCAGCTTTGTTGTCCCCTCCTATAATTCACCCCTCCACTTT. This chain connects TRBV7-9 to TRBJ1-6; D gene uncertain. Germline V gene data show CDR1 as SEHNR and CDR2 as FQNEAQ (reference sequence). The V end lost 3 bases, the J end lost 0 bases, and 9 bases lay between the germline ends. This CDR3 contains 16 residues. The full variable domain, in which reference TRBV7-9 and TRBJ1-6 provide the parts outside the CDR3, is DTGVSQNPRHKITKRGQNVTFRCDPISEHNRLYWYRQTLGQGPEFLTYFQNEAQLEKSRLLSDRFSAERPKGSFSTLEIQRTEQGDSAMYLCASSFVVPSYNSPLHFGNGTRLTVT.

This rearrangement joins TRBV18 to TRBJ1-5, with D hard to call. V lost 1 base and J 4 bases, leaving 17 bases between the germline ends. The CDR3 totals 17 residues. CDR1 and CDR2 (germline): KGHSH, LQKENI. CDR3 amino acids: CASSPRRLASPNQPQHF. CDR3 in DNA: TGTGCCAGCTCACCACGGAGGCTCGCCAGCCCAAATCAGCCCCAGCATTTT.

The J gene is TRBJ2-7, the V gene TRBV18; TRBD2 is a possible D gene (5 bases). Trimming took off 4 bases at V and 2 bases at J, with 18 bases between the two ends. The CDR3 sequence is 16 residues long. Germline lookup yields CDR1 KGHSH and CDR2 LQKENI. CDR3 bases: TGTGCCAGCTCACTCGGACTTCTCCATGGGGCCTACGAGCAGTACTTC. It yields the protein CASSLGLLHGAYEQYF.

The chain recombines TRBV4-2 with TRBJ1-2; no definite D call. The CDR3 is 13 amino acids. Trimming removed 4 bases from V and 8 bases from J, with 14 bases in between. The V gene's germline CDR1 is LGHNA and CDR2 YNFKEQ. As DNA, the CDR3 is TGTGCCAGCAGCCCTGTATCCGTCGAAGGCTACACCTTC. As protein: CASSPVSVEGYTF.

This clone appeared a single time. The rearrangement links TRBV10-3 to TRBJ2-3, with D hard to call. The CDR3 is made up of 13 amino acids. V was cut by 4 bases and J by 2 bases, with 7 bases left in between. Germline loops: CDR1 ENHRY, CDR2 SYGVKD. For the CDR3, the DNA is TGTGCCATCAGTGGCAATAACACAGATACGCAGTATTTT. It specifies CAISGNNTDTQYF.

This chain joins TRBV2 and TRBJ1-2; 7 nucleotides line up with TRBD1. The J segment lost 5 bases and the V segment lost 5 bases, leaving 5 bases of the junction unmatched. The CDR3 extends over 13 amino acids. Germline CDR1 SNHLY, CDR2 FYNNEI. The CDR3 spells CASSQQQGYGYTF. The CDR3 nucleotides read TGTGCCAGCAGTCAACAACAGGGGTATGGCTACACCTTC.

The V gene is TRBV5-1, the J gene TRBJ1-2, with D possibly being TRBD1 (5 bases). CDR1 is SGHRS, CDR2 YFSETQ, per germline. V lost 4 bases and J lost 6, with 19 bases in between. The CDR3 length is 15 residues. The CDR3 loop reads CASSHRAGDGNGYTF. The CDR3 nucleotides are TGCGCCAGCAGCCATCGCGCCGGGGACGGAAATGGCTACACCTTC.

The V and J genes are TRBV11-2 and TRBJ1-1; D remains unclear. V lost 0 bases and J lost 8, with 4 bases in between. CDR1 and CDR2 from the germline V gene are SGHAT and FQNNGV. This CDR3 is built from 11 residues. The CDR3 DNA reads TGTGCCAGCAGCTTAGAGGGAGAAGCTTTCTTT. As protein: CASSLEGEAFF.

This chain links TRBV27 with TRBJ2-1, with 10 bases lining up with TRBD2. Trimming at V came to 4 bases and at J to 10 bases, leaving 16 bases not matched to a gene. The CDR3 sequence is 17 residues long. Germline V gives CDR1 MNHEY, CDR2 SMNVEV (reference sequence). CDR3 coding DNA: TGTGCCAGCAGTTCCCCAAACAGCGGGGGGGTCGAGGACGAGCAGTTCTTC. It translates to CASSSPNSGGVEDEQFF.

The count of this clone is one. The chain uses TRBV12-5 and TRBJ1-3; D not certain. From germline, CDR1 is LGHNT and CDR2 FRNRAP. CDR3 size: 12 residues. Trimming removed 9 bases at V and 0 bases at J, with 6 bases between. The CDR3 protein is CASGLSGNTIYF. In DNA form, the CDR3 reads TGTGCTAGCGGACTCTCTGGAAACACCATATATTTT. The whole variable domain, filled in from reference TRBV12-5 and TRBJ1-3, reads DARVTQTPRHKVTEMGQEVTMRCQPILGHNTVFWYRQTMMQGLELLAYFRNRAPLDDSGMPKDRFSAEMPDATLATLKIQPSEPRDSAVYFCASGLSGNTIYFGEGSWLTVV.

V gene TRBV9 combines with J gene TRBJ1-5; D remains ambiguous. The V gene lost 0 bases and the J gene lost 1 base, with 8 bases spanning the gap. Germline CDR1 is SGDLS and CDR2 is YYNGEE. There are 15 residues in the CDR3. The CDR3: CASSVGGLSNQPQHF. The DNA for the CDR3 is TGTGCCAGCAGCGTAGGCGGACTAAGCAATCAGCCCCAGCATTTT.

The CDR3 DNA sequence: TGTGCCAGCAGCTCGACGGGTGCGGAGACCCAGTACTTC. As protein: CASSSTGAETQYF. The rearrangement joins TRBV11-2 to TRBJ2-5; D call uncertain. The CDR3 runs 13 residues. CDR1 SGHAT and CDR2 FQNNGV come from the germline V gene. The V gene lost 4 bases and the J gene lost 5 bases, with 11 bases spanning the gap.

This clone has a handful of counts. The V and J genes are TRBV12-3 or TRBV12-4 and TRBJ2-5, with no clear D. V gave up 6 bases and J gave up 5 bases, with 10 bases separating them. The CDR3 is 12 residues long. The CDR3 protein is CASSPGMETQYF. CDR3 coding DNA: TGTGCCAGCAGCCCGGGCATGGAGACCCAGTACTTC.

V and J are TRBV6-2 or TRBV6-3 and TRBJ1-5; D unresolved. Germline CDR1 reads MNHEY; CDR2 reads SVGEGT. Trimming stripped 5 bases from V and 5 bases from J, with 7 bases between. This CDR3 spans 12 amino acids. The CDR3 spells CASSPIHQPQHF. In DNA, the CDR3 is TGTGCCAGCAGTCCAATCCATCAGCCCCAGCATTTT.